This T cell receptor beta chain was identified in a study of cytomegalovirus exposure and HLA in healthy donors. Study-wide results and limits: CMV serostatus was the only immune exposure information that was available. There were some V segments, including TRBV6-2 and TRBV6-3, excluded as indistinguishable. Cytomegalovirus association was listed for 150 or so TCR beta chains.

A note on this clone: Its cognate antigen is unknown.

Researchers ran the PCR with 60 Vbeta and 13 Jbeta primers. The method was immunoSEQ multiplex PCR; TCRdb's version includes in-frame clones alone and lacks a portion of them. The sample holds approximately 110,000 clones, 74% seen once. The study sampled nominally healthy donors, though unrecorded immune exposures were likely. Trimming at V came to 6 bases and at J to 5 bases, leaving 5 bases not matched to a gene. There are 13 residues in the CDR3. Germline CDR1 and CDR2: SQVTM and ANQGSEA. The source material was PBMCs. The chain combines TRBV29-1 with TRBJ1-2; TRBD1 aligns across 11 bases. The receptor was derived from a man aged 30 to 45 in good health and CMV-seropositive. The CDR3 spells CSVGTGGWYGYTF. CDR3 nucleotide sequence: TGCAGCGTCGGGACAGGGGGTTGGTATGGCTACACCTTC.